The T cell receptor (beta chain) described here comes from a study of blood T cell repertoires in COVID-19. Across the whole study: COVID-19 samples collected from the United States, Italy and Spain covered acute and convalescent phases.

The V gene end was trimmed by 5 bases and the J gene end by 4 bases; junction bases not matched to a gene: 0. Germline lookup yields CDR1 LNHDA and CDR2 SQIVND (reference sequence). The CDR3 contains 13 residues. All enrollees were about 18 to 90 years old and from fewer than 25 US areas. Participant reports of clinical history set cohort assignment. Two negative PCRs, clearance, or symptom resolution were required of recovered Cohort 3 donors. The assay was immunoSEQ multiplex PCR, and TCRdb's table has in-frame clones only and misses some. The sample has about 230,000 clones, 80% to 90% seen once; the top ten hold roughly 16%. In regard to this clone: The identical CDR3 is also encoded by other nucleotide sequences in the sample.

The sequence was collected from a man aged 18 to 29 who had recovered from COVID-19. The sequenced sample consisted of PBMCs or T cells enriched from blood (not recorded which). The chain has TRBV19 and TRBJ1-5, with 9 bases aligning to TRBD1. Here the CDR3 DNA reads TGTGCCAGTAGTGGGACAGGGAATCAGCCCCAGCATTTT. Translation gives CASSGTGNQPQHF.